The 30 T cell receptor beta chains reported below all come from one sample, sequenced in a study of T cell repertoires in cytomegalovirus infection. TCRdb reprocessed the reads via MiXCR and lists one record per CDR3 protein. The repertoire includes approximately 600,000 distinct CDR3 sequences, roughly 42% of them detected once, and around 46% sits in the top ten. These receptors' targets are unknown. The source material was cultured PBMCs, sampled from culture after CMV antigen stimulation. The source is a human donor in good health (CMV status not recorded). Some clones in this sample may be carry-over from other donors' samples.

The rearrangement uses TRBV7-2 and TRBJ2-1, with a tentative D call TRBD1 (5 bases). The V and J ends lost 4 bases and 1 base respectively, with 11 bases between them. The CDR3 has 15 amino acids. The germline CDR1 and CDR2 sequences are SGHTA and FQGNSA. CDR3 bases: TGTGCCAGCAGCTCAGACAGAAATTCCTACAATGAGCAGTTCTTC. Its translation: CASSSDRNSYNEQFF. Looking up the rest from reference TRBV7-2 and TRBJ2-1 gives the full variable domain: GAGVSQSPSNKVTEKGKDVELRCDPISGHTALYWYRQSLGQGLEFLIYFQGNSAPDKSGLPSDRFSAERTGGSVSTLTIQRTQQEDSAVYLCASSSDRNSYNEQFFGPGTRLTVL.

This clonotype has a count of ten or more. The CDR3 is CATRREVGETQYF. As DNA, the CDR3 is TGTGCCACCCGTCGGGAGGTTGGGGAGACCCAGTACTTC. The chain uses TRBV7-2 and TRBJ2-5; TRBD2 agrees at 7 bases. Germline V gives CDR1 SGHTA, CDR2 FQGNSA. The V and J ends lost 10 bases and 5 bases, in that order; junction bases with no gene match: 10. CDR3 size: 13 residues.

The V and J genes are TRBV5-4 and TRBJ2-7, with D possibly matching TRBD2 (6 bases). V was pared by 2 bases and J by 1 base, with 10 bases between. The CDR3 is made up of 14 amino acids. The germline CDR1 and CDR2 sequences are SGHNT and YYREEE (reference sequence). CDR3 sequence: CASSLTGTSYEQYF. The CDR3 coding sequence is TGTGCCAGCAGCTTAACCGGGACTTCCTACGAGCAGTACTTC. Looking up the rest from reference TRBV5-4 and TRBJ2-7 gives the full variable domain: ETGVTQSPTHLIKTRGQQVTLRCSSQSGHNTVSWYQQALGQGPQFIFQYYREEENGRGNFPPRFSGLQFPNYSSELNVNALELDDSALYLCASSLTGTSYEQYFGPGTRLTVT.

The rearrangement uses TRBV20-1 and TRBJ1-2, with D hard to call. CDR3 length: 12 amino acids. V lost 3 bases and J lost 4, with 9 bases in between. CDR1 is DFQATT, CDR2 SNEGSKA, per germline (reference sequence). CDR3 region: CSAREAGYGYTF. The CDR3 bases are TGCAGTGCTAGGGAGGCCGGCTATGGCTACACCTTC.

A few counts support this clonotype. The chain is built from TRBV7-4 and TRBJ1-1, with a possible D match to TRBD1 (6 bases). The germline CDR1 and CDR2 sequences are SGHVT and SQSDAQ. The CDR3 consists of 13 residues. V was trimmed by 4 bases and J by 5 bases, leaving 11 bases between them. CDR3 nucleotide sequence: TGTGCCAGCAGCTCCCAGCAGGGGACTGAAGCTTTCTTT. This translates into CASSSQQGTEAFF.

This clonotype is a singleton in its sample. The chain employs TRBV2 and TRBJ2-5, with a tentative D call TRBD1 (5 bases). This CDR3 is built from 15 residues. Deletions cut 7 bases from V and 2 bases from J, with 17 bases between. CDR1 SNHLY and CDR2 FYNNEI come from the germline V gene. CDR3 amino acids: CASTPQGTGQETQYF. CDR3 in DNA: TGTGCCAGCACCCCCCAGGGAACAGGTCAAGAGACCCAGTACTTC.

The chain has TRBV27 and TRBJ1-1, with D possibly TRBD1 on 5 matching bases. This CDR3 has 14 residues. CDR1 is MNHEY, CDR2 SMNVEV, per germline (reference sequence). Trimming removed 1 base at V and 11 bases at J, with 17 bases between. CDR3 protein: CASSLYRAGDRAFF. The CDR3 nucleotides are TGTGCCAGCAGTTTATATCGAGCGGGGGATCGGGCTTTCTTT.

Ten or more counts support this clonotype. This chain uses TRBV7-2 with TRBJ2-1; no clear D gene. The CDR3 runs 16 residues. In germline, CDR1 is SGHTA, CDR2 FQGNSA. Trimming shortened V by 5 bases and J by 4 bases, and 18 bases separated the two germline ends. The CDR3 loop is CASSPLRTNSYNEQFF. In nucleotides, the CDR3 is TGTGCCAGCAGCCCCCTTCGGACCAACTCGTACAATGAGCAGTTCTTC.

This clonotype has only a few counts. The gene calls are TRBV7-9 and TRBJ2-7, with 8 bases identical to TRBD2. J lost 6 bases, V lost 5 bases, and 15 bases had no gene match. The germline gives CDR1 SEHNR, CDR2 FQNEAQ (reference sequence). This CDR3 comprises 16 residues. DNA of the CDR3: TGTGCCAGCAGCGTAGGTCGGGGGGGTCGAGATCGCGAGCAGTACTTC. It specifies CASSVGRGGRDREQYF.

This clonotype was observed a handful of times. The chain joins TRBV12-3 or TRBV12-4 to TRBJ2-7; 9 bases match TRBD2. V shed 5 bases, J shed 2 bases, and the junction held 4 bases outside the gene matches. The CDR3 extends over 14 amino acids. The CDR3 nucleotides read TGTGCCAGCAGTCGATTAGCGGGAGCCTACGAGCAGTACTTC. Its protein is CASSRLAGAYEQYF.

This clonotype showed up just a few times. The V gene is TRBV6-2 or TRBV6-3, the J gene TRBJ2-1; 11 nucleotides align to TRBD2. With V trimmed by 6 bases and J by 7 bases, 17 bases remained unmatched. CDR1 is MNHEY and CDR2 is SVGEGT in the germline V gene. The CDR3 totals 18 residues. CDR3 coding DNA: TGTGCCAGCAGCCAACTAGCGGGAGCCCCTGGGGGGATGAATGAGCAGTTCTTC. This gives the protein CASSQLAGAPGGMNEQFF.

This clonotype was observed at least ten times. Here the CDR3 reads CASSARGRGLRNTIYF. The CDR3 DNA is TGTGCCAGCAGCGCCAGGGGGCGCGGGCTAAGAAACACCATATATTTT. The chain joins TRBV7-9 to TRBJ1-3; 8 bases fit TRBD1. The CDR3 extends over 16 amino acids. CDR1 and CDR2 from the germline V gene are SEHNR and FQNEAQ (reference sequence). V lost 5 bases, J lost 5 bases, and 11 bases stayed unmatched.

This clonotype is a singleton in its sample. The rearrangement joins TRBV2 to TRBJ1-6; maybe TRBD1 (6 bases). Germline CDR1 is SNHLY and CDR2 is FYNNEI. Trimming left V 5 bases short and J 1 base short, with 12 bases between. CDR3 length: 16 amino acids. The CDR3 region is CASSWGAESYNSPLHF. CDR3 coding DNA: TGTGCCAGCAGTTGGGGGGCTGAATCCTATAATTCACCCCTCCACTTT. Full variable domain (outside the CDR3, taken from reference TRBV2 and TRBJ1-6): EPEVTQTPSHQVTQMGQEVILRCVPISNHLYFYWYRQILGQKVEFLVSFYNNEISEKSEIFDDQFSVERPDGSNFTLKIRSTKLEDSAMYFCASSWGAESYNSPLHFGNGTRLTVT.

The CDR3 protein is CASSHPSAGRQVNTGELFF. Here the CDR3 DNA reads TGCGCCAGCAGCCATCCCTCCGCGGGGCGTCAGGTGAACACCGGGGAGCTGTTTTTT. This sequence joins TRBV4-3 and TRBJ2-2, with D perhaps TRBD2 (6 bases). Trimming left V 3 bases short and J 1 base short, with 21 bases between. The CDR3 runs 19 residues. Germline loops: CDR1 LGHNA, CDR2 YSLEER.

J is TRBJ2-3 and V is TRBV6-6; D possibly matches TRBD1 or TRBD2 (5 bases each). This CDR3 is 15 amino acids long. V lost 0 bases and J 3 bases, leaving 10 bases between the germline ends. Germline loops: CDR1 MNHNY, CDR2 SVGAGI (reference sequence). This chain's CDR3 is CASSYSVRETDTQYF. In nucleotides, the CDR3 is TGTGCCAGCAGTTACTCTGTCAGGGAGACAGATACGCAGTATTTT.

This sequence joins TRBV6-1 and TRBJ1-4; weak D call: TRBD1 (6 bases). The CDR3 totals 14 residues. Germline V gene data show CDR1 as MNHNS and CDR2 as SASEGT. V was pared by 4 bases and J by 3 bases, with 9 bases between. The CDR3 nucleotides are TGTGCCAGCAGTGGGGACAAATCTAATGAAAAACTGTTTTTT. Translating gives CASSGDKSNEKLFF.

V usage is TRBV20-1 and J usage is TRBJ1-5; TRBD1 aligns across 8 bases. The CDR3 contains 15 residues. Germline V gives CDR1 DFQATT, CDR2 SNEGSKA (reference sequence). With V trimmed by 0 bases and J by 5 bases, 6 bases remained unmatched. CDR3 loop: CSARDLDRADQPQHF. The DNA of the CDR3 is TGCAGTGCTAGAGATTTGGACAGGGCGGATCAGCCCCAGCATTTT.

The genes are TRBV4-1 and TRBJ1-6, with no clear D. Germline values: CDR1 MGHRA, CDR2 YSYEKL. CDR3 length equals 14 residues. V lost 6 bases to trimming and J lost 7 bases, with 13 bases between them. CDR3 in amino acids: CASRAVGRNSPLHF. The CDR3 coding sequence is TGCGCCAGCAGGGCGGTCGGCAGGAATTCACCCCTCCACTTT.

The CDR3 region is CSVGLWRGAGNEQFF. The DNA for the CDR3 is TGCAGCGTGGGTCTATGGCGGGGGGCCGGCAATGAGCAGTTCTTC. V is TRBV29-1 and J is TRBJ2-1; 8 positions match TRBD2. The germline V gene has CDR1 SQVTM and CDR2 ANQGSEA. The CDR3 consists of 15 residues. V lost 6 bases and J lost 6; bases outside the gene matches: 13.

The chain recombines TRBV12-3 or TRBV12-4 with TRBJ1-3; possible D gene TRBD1, 6 bases. CDR3 length equals 14 residues. Trimming removed 6 bases from V and 4 bases from J, with 13 bases in between. The CDR3 loop reads CASRFFRGGNTIYF. In nucleotides, the CDR3 is TGTGCCAGCAGATTCTTCAGGGGCGGAAACACCATATATTTT.

V gene TRBV24-1 combines with J gene TRBJ2-1, with TRBD2 matching 7 bases. Germline CDR1 KGHDR, CDR2 SFDVKD. The CDR3 contains 16 residues. V shed 4 bases and J 5 bases; nucleotides not matched to a gene: 10. The CDR3 nucleotides read TGTGCCACCAGTGACTCTAGCGGAAACCTGCACAATGAGCAGTTCTTC. Protein product: CATSDSSGNLHNEQFF.

The V and J genes are TRBV2 and TRBJ2-5; D is uncertain. Germline V gives CDR1 SNHLY, CDR2 FYNNEI. This CDR3 comprises 13 residues. The germline V and J ends were trimmed by 4 bases and 0 bases, with 6 bases remaining between them. The CDR3 spells CASSGEYQETQYF. DNA for the CDR3: TGTGCCAGCAGTGGGGAATACCAAGAGACCCAGTACTTC.

The count of this clonotype is one. The CDR3 is CASSKGQGQPASDTQYF. The CDR3 region has the DNA TGTGCCAGCAGTAAAGGACAGGGGCAACCCGCCAGTGATACGCAGTATTTT. V is TRBV28 and J is TRBJ2-3; 9 nucleotides agree with TRBD1. V lost 5 bases and J lost 6; bases outside the gene matches: 15. The CDR3 runs 17 residues. Germline lookup yields CDR1 MDHEN and CDR2 SYDVKM.

This chain connects TRBV7-9 to TRBJ2-2; no definite D call. The CDR3 sequence is 12 residues long. Germline values: CDR1 SEHNR, CDR2 FQNEAQ (reference sequence). The ends were cut back, 5 bases at V and 9 bases at J, with 10 bases in the middle. The DNA for the CDR3 is TGTGCCAGCAGCCTAGGGTACCGGGAGCTGTTTTTT. Translating gives CASSLGYRELFF. The full variable domain, rest sourced from reference TRBV7-9 and TRBJ2-2, is DTGVSQNPRHKITKRGQNVTFRCDPISEHNRLYWYRQTLGQGPEFLTYFQNEAQLEKSRLLSDRFSAERPKGSFSTLEIQRTEQGDSAMYLCASSLGYRELFFGEGSRLTVL.

This sequence joins TRBV2 and TRBJ1-1; 7 positions agree with TRBD1. The CDR3 has 14 amino acids. In germline, CDR1 is SNHLY, CDR2 FYNNEI. Trimming removed 6 bases from V and 5 bases from J; junction bases left unmatched: 9. CDR3 nucleotide sequence: TGTGCCAGCAGAGCTAACAGGGGTTCAACTGAAGCTTTCTTT. It yields the protein CASRANRGSTEAFF.

The chain employs TRBV20-1 and TRBJ1-5; D perhaps matches TRBD1 (6 bases). The length of the CDR3 is 16 residues. CDR1 is DFQATT and CDR2 is SNEGSKA in the germline V gene (reference sequence). Trimming took 5 bases from V and 0 from J, leaving 17 bases between them. CDR3 sequence: CSAVQGNRYSNQPQHF. The CDR3 DNA reads TGCAGTGCTGTACAGGGTAACCGTTATAGCAATCAGCCCCAGCATTTT.

This clonotype was seen only a few times. The chain couples TRBV14 to TRBJ2-2; D is undetermined. The CDR3 has 14 residues. Trimming stripped 1 base from V and 3 bases from J, with 6 bases between. Germline-derived CDR1 and CDR2 are SGHDN and FVKESK. The CDR3 sequence: CASSQVGYTGELFF. As DNA, the CDR3 is TGTGCCAGCAGCCAAGTAGGGTACACCGGGGAGCTGTTTTTT.

This clonotype was picked up a small number of times. The chain uses TRBV12-3 or TRBV12-4 and TRBJ2-1; D is unclear. There are 15 residues in the CDR3. With 5 bases removed from V and 1 base from J, the gap between germline ends came to 12 bases. This CDR3 reads CASSLRTPSYNEQFF. The DNA of the CDR3 is TGTGCCAGCAGTCTCCGGACCCCATCCTACAATGAGCAGTTCTTC.

This clonotype showed up just a few times. This sequence joins TRBV7-2 and TRBJ1-2; D is ambiguous. CDR3 length: 12 residues. Germline CDR1 is SGHTA and CDR2 is FQGNSA. V was cut by 5 bases and J by 10 bases, with 14 bases left in between. The CDR3 DNA follows: TGTGCCAGCAGCCAAGCCGGGGTTGACTACACCTTC. Its translation: CASSQAGVDYTF.

The chain couples TRBV7-8 to TRBJ2-5, with 7 bases aligning to TRBD1. The CDR3 spans 15 residues. Germline V CDR1 and CDR2: SGHVS, FQNEAQ. V dropped 0 bases and J dropped 2; count of bases not matched to a gene: 3. The CDR3, as DNA: TGTGCCAGCAGCTTAGCGGGACAGCGACAAGAGACCCAGTACTTC. Protein sequence: CASSLAGQRQETQYF. The complete variable domain, with remaining parts taken from reference TRBV7-8 and TRBJ2-5, reads GAGVSQSPRYKVAKRGQDVALRCDPISGHVSLFWYQQALGQGPEFLTYFQNEAQLDKSGLPSDRFFAERPEGSVSTLKIQRTQQEDSAVYLCASSLAGQRQETQYFGPGTRLLVL.